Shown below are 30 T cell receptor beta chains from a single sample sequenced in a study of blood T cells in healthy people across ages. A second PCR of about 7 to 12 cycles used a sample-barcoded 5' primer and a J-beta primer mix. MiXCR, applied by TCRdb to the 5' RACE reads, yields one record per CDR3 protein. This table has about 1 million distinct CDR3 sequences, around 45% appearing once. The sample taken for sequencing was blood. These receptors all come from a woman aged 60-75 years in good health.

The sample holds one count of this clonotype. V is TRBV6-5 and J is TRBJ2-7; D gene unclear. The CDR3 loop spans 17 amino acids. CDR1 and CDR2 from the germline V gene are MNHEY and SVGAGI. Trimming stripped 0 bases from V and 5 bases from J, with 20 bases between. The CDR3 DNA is TGTGCCAGCAGTTACTCGATATTGGGATTGTACTCGGACGAGCAGTACTTC. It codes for CASSYSILGLYSDEQYF.

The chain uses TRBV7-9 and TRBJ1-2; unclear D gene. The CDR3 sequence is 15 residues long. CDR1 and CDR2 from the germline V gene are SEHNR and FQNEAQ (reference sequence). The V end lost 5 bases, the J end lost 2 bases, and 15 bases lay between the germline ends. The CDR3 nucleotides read TGTGCCAGCAGCAAGATAGTCGGTCCAAACTATGGCTACACCTTC. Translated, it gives CASSKIVGPNYGYTF.

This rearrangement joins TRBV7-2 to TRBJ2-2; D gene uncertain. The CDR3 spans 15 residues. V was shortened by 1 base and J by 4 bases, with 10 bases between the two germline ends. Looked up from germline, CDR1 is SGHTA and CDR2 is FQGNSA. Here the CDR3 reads CASSLVLQPTGELFF. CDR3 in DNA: TGTGCCAGCAGCTTAGTGTTACAGCCCACCGGGGAGCTGTTTTTT. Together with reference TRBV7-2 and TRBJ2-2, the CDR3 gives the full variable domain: GAGVSQSPSNKVTEKGKDVELRCDPISGHTALYWYRQSLGQGLEFLIYFQGNSAPDKSGLPSDRFSAERTGGSVSTLTIQRTQQEDSAVYLCASSLVLQPTGELFFGEGSRLTVL.

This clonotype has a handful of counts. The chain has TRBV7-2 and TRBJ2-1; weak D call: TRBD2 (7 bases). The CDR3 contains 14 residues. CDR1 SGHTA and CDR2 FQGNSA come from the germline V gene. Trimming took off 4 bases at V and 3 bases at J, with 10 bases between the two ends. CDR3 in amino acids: CASSSRGLYNEQFF. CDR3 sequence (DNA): TGTGCCAGCAGCTCGCGGGGGCTCTACAATGAGCAGTTCTTC. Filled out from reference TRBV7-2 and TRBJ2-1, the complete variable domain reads GAGVSQSPSNKVTEKGKDVELRCDPISGHTALYWYRQSLGQGLEFLIYFQGNSAPDKSGLPSDRFSAERTGGSVSTLTIQRTQQEDSAVYLCASSSRGLYNEQFFGPGTRLTVL.

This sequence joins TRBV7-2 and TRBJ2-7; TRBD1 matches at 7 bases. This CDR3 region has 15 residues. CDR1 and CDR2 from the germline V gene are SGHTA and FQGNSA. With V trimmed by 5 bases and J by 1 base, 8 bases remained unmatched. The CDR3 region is CASSRSTGDSYEQYF. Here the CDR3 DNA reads TGTGCCAGCAGCCGAAGTACAGGGGATTCCTACGAGCAGTACTTC.

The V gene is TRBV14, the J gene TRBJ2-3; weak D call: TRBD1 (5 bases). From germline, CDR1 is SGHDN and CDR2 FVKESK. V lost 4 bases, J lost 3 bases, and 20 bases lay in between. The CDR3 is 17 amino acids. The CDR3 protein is CASSPSGPIGATDTQYF. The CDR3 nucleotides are TGTGCCAGCAGCCCATCCGGACCAATTGGGGCAACAGATACGCAGTATTTT. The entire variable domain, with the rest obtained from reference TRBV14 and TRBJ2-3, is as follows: EAGVTQFPSHSVIEKGQTVTLRCDPISGHDNLYWYRRVMGKEIKFLLHFVKESKQDESGMPNNRFLAERTGGTYSTLKVQPAELEDSGVYFCASSPSGPIGATDTQYFGPGTRLTVL.

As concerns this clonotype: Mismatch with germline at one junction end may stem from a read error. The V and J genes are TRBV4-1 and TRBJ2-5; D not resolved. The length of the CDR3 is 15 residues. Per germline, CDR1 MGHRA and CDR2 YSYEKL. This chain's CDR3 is CASGQDQVGQETQYF. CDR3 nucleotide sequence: TGCGCCAGCGGCCAAGACCAGGTGGGGCAAGAGACCCAGTACTTC.

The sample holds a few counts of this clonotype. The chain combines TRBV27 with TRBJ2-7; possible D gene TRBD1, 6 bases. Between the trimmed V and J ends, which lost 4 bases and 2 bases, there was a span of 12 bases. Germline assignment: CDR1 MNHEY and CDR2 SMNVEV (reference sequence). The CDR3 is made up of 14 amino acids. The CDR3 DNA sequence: TGTGCCAGCAGTTCCAGACAGGTAGCCTACGAGCAGTACTTC. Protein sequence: CASSSRQVAYEQYF.

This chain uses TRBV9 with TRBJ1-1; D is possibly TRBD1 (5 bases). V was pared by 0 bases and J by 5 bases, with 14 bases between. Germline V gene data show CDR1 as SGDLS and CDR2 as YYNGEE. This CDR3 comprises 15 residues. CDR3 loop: CASSVDGGGGTEAFF. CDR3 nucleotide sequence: TGTGCCAGCAGCGTAGACGGAGGTGGGGGGACTGAAGCTTTCTTT. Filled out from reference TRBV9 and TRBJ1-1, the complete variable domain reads DSGVTQTPKHLITATGQRVTLRCSPRSGDLSVYWYQQSLDQGLQFLIQYYNGEERAKGNILERFSAQQFPDLHSELNLSSLELGDSALYFCASSVDGGGGTEAFFGQGTRLTVV.

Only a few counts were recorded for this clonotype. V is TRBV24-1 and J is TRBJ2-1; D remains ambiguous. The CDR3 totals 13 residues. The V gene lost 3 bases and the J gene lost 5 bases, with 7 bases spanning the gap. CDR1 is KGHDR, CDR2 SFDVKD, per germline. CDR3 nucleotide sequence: TGTGCCACCAGTGATCATGGGGACAATGAGCAGTTCTTC. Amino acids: CATSDHGDNEQFF.

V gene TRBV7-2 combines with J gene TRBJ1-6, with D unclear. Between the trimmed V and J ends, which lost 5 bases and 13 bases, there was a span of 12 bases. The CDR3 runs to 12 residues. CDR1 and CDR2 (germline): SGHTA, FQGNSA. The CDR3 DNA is TGTGCCAGCAGCGCCTATCAGGATCCCCTCCACTTT. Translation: CASSAYQDPLHF.

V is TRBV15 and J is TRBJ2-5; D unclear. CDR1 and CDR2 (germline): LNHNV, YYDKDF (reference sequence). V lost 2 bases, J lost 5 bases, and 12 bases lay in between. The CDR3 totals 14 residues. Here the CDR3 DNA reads TGTGCCACCAGCAGACCTTCCGGTGGGGAGACCCAGTACTTC. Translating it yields CATSRPSGGETQYF.

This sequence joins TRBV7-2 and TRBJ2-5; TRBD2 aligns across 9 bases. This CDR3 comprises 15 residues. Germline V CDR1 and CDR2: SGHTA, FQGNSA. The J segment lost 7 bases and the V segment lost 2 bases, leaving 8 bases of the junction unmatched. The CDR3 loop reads CASSLLVSRGGTQYF. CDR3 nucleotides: TGTGCCAGCAGCTTATTGGTATCGCGGGGGGGGACCCAGTACTTC.

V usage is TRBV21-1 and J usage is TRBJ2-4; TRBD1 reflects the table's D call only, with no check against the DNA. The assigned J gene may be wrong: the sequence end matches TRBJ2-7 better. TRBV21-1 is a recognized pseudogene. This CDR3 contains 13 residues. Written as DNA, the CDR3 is TGTGCCAGCAGCAAAGTGGGGGGTTACGAGCAGTACTTC. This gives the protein CASSKVGGYEQYF.

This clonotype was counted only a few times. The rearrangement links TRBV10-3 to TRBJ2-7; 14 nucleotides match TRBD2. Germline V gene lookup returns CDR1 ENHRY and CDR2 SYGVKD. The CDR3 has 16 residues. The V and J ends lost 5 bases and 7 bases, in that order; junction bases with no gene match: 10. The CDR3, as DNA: TGTGCCATCAGTCCCGGGACTAGCGGGAGTCGACGAGAGCAGTACTTC. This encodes CAISPGTSGSRREQYF.

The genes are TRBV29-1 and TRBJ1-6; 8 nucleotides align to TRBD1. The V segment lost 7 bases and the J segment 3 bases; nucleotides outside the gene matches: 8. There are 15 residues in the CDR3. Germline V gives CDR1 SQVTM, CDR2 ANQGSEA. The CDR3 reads CSAAQGQDYNSPLHF. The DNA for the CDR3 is TGCAGCGCCGCACAGGGACAGGACTATAATTCACCCCTCCACTTT.

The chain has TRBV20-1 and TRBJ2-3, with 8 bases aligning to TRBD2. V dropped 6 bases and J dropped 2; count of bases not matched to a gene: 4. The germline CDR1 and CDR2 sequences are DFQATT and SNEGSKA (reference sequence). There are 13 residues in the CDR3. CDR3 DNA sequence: TGCAGTGCGACTAGCGAGTACACAGATACGCAGTATTTT. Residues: CSATSEYTDTQYF.

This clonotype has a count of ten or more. DNA of the CDR3: TGTGCCATCAGTCCGTCTAGGACTAGCGAGGATGAGCAGTTCTTC. Its translation: CAISPSRTSEDEQFF. V and J are TRBV10-3 and TRBJ2-1, with 9 bases lining up with TRBD2. Germline V gene data show CDR1 as ENHRY and CDR2 as SYGVKD. This CDR3 has 15 residues. V was pared by 5 bases and J by 8 bases, with 10 bases of the junction left unmatched.

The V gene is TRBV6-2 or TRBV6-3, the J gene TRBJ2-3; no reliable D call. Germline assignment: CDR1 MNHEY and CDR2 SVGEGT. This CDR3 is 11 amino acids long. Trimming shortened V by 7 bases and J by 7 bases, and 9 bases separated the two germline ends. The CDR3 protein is CASNNGYTQYF. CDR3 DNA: TGTGCCAGCAACAACGGGTATACGCAGTATTTT.

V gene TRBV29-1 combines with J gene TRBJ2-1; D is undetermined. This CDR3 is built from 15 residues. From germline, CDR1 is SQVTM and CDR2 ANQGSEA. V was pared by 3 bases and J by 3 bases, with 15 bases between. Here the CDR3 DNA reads TGCAGCGTTGATTCGGGCAGGATAAACTACAATGAGCAGTTCTTC. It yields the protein CSVDSGRINYNEQFF.

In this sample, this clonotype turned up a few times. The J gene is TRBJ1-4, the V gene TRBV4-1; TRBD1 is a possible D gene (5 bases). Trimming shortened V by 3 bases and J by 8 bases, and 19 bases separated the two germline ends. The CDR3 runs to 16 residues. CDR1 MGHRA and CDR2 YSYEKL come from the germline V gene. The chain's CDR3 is CASSQGGTGRREKLFF. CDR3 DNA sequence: TGCGCCAGCAGCCAGGGGGGTACAGGACGGAGAGAAAAACTGTTTTTT.

Here the CDR3 reads CASSSWKGGFF. CDR3 nucleotide sequence: TGTGCCAGCAGCTCGTGGAAGGGTGGGTTTTTT. This rearrangement joins TRBV21-1 to TRBJ1-4. TRBV21-1 is a listed pseudogene. CDR3 length equals 11 residues.

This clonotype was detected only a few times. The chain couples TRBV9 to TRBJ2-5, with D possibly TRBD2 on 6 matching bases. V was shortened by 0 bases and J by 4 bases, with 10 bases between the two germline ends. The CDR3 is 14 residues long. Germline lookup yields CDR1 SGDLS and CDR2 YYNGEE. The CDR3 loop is CASSVDGGRETQYF. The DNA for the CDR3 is TGTGCCAGCAGCGTAGACGGGGGTCGAGAGACCCAGTACTTC.

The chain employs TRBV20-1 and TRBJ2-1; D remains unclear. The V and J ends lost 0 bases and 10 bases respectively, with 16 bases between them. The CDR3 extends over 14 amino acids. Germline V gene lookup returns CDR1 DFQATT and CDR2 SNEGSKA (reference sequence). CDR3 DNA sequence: TGCAGTGCTAGAGACCAATCGCGAGGATACGAGCAGTTCTTC. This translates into CSARDQSRGYEQFF.

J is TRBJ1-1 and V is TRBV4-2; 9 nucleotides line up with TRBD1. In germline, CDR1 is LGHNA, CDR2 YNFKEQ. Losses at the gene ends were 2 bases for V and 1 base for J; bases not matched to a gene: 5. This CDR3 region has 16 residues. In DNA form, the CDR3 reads TGTGCCAGCAGCCAACCGGGACAGGGAAGGAACACTGAAGCTTTCTTT. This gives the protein CASSQPGQGRNTEAFF.

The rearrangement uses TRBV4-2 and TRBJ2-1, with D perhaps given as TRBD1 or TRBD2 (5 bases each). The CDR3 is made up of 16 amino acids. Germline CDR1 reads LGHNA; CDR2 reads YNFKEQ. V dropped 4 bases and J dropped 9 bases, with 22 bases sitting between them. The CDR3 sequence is CASSRPGTPGIGEQFF. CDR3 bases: TGTGCCAGCAGCCGCCCCGGGACCCCAGGGATTGGTGAGCAGTTCTTC.

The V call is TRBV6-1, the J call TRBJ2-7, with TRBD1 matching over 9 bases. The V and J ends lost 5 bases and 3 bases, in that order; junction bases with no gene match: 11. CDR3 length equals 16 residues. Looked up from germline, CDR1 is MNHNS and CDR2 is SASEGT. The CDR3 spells CASSSYLQGAVYEQYF. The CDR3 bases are TGTGCCAGCAGTAGCTACCTACAGGGGGCTGTCTACGAGCAGTACTTC.

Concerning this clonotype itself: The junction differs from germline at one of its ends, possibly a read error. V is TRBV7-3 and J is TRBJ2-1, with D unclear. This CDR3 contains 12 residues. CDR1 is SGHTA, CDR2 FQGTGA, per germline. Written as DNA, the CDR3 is TGTGCCGGCAGCTCACGACCTCCTGAGCAGTTCTTC. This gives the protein CAGSSRPPEQFF.

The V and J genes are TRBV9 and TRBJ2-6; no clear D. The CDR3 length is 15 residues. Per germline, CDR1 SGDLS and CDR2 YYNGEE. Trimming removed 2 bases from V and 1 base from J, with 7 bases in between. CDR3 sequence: CASSVAISGANVLTF. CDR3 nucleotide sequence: TGTGCCAGCAGCGTTGCCATATCTGGGGCCAACGTCCTGACTTTC. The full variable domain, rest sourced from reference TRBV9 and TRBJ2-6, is DSGVTQTPKHLITATGQRVTLRCSPRSGDLSVYWYQQSLDQGLQFLIQYYNGEERAKGNILERFSAQQFPDLHSELNLSSLELGDSALYFCASSVAISGANVLTFGAGSRLTVL.

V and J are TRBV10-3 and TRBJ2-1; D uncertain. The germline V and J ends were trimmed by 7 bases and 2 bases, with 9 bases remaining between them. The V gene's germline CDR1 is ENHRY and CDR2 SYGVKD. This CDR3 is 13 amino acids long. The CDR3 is CAIMDQAYNEQFF. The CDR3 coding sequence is TGTGCCATCATGGACCAGGCCTACAATGAGCAGTTCTTC.